The clone carrying this T cell receptor (beta chain) has more than one count but fewer than ten. Its antigen is currently unknown. The CDR3 end falls 3 residues outside the read, so it is completed with the germline J gene. This specimen belongs to a study of T cell clonality in common variable immunodeficiency. With 1 base removed from V and 2 bases from J, the gap between germline ends came to 11 bases. The CDR3 extends over 15 amino acids. The germline CDR1 and CDR2 sequences are LNHDA and SQIVND (reference sequence). Donors gave about 5 to 8 ml heparinized peripheral whole blood. Study-wide points: Common variable immunodeficiency TCR beta sequences reportedly had fewer deletions and N-nucleotide insertions. Shared TCRbeta clones were fewer between CVID subjects than controls.

Here immunoSEQ multiplex PCR was the method, and the copy in TCRdb shows in-frame clones only, minus some. There are over 15,000 clones in the sample, none observed a single time. The chain uses TRBV19 and TRBJ2-5; D is unresolved. The sample consisted of peripheral blood mononuclear cells. This TCR was recovered from a human donor with common variable immunodeficiency. The CDR3 sequence is CASSIGASRQETQYF. The CDR3 DNA, read in part, is TGTGCCAGTAGTATAGGGGCCAGCCGACAAGAGACC.